This T cell receptor beta chain comes out of a study of naive and memory T cell subsets. The beta constant-region primer was an equimolar mix of two oligonucleotides covering TRBC1 and TRBC2. From the UMI-ligation and nested PCR reads, TCRdb called clonotypes with MiXCR, one entry per CDR3 protein. The sample has roughly 91,000 distinct CDR3 sequences, around 12% seen once. CDR1 WSHSY and CDR2 SAAADI come from the germline V gene. The CDR3 totals 13 residues. The V end lost 6 bases, the J end lost 5 bases, and 13 bases lay between the germline ends. From the second PCR step, alpha and beta chains were amplified apart.

V gene TRBV10-2 combines with J gene TRBJ2-5; D tentatively fits TRBD1 or TRBD2 (6 bases each). The receptor comes from a human donor in good health. Source material: central memory CD4+ T cells from blood. The CDR3 DNA sequence: TGCGCCAGCAGGTTCGGGGGCGGGGAGACCCAGTACTTC. It yields the protein CASRFGGGETQYF.